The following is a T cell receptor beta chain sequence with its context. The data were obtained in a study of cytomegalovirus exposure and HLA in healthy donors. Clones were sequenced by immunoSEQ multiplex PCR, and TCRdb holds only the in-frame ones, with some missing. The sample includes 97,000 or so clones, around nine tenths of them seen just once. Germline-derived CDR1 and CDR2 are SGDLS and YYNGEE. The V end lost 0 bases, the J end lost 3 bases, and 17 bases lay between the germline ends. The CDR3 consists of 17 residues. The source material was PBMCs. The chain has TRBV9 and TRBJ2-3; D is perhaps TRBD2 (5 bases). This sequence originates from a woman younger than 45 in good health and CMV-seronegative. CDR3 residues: CASSVVLRGSRTDTQYF. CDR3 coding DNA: TGTGCCAGCAGCGTAGTGTTGAGAGGGAGCCGAACAGATACGCAGTATTTT.